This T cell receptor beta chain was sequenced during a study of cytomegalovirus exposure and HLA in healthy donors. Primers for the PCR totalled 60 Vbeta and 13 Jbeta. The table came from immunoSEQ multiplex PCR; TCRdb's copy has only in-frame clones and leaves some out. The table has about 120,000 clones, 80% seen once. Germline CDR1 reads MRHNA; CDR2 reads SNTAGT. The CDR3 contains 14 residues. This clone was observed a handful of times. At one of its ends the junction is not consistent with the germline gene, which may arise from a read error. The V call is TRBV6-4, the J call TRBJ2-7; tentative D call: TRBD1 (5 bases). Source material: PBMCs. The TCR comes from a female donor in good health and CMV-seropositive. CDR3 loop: CAISEDPGIYEQYF. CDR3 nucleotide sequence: TGTGCCATCAGTGAGGATCCAGGGATCTACGAGCAGTACTTC.